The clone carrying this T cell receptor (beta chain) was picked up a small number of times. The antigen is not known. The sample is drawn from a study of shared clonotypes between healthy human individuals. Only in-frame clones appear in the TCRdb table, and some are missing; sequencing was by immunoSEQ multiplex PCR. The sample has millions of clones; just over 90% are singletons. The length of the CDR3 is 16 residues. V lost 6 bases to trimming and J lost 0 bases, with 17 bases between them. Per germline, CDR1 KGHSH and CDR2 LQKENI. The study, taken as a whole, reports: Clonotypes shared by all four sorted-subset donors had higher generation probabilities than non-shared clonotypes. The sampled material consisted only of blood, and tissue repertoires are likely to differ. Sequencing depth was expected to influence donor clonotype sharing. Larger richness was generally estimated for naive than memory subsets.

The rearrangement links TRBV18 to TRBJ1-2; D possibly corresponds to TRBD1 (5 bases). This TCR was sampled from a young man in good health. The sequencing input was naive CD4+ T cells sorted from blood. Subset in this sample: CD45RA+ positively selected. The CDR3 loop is CASSPVGHAANYGYTF. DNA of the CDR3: TGTGCCAGCTCCCCCGTGGGGCATGCAGCTAACTATGGCTACACCTTC.